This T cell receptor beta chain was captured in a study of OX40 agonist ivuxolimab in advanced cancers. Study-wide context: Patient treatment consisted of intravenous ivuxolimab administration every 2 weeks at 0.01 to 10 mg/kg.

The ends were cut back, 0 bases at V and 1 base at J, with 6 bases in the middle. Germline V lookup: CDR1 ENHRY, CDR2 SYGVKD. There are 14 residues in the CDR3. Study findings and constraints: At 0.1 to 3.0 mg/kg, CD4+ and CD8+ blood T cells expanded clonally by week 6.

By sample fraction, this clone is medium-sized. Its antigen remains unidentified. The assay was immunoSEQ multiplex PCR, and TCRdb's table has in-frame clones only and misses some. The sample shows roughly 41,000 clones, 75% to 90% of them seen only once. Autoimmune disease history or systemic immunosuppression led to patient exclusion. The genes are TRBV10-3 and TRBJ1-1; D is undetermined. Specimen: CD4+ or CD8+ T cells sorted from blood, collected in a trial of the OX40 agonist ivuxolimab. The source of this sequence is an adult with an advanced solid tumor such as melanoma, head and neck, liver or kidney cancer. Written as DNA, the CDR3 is TGTGCCATCAGTGAGTCAGCGGGGAACACTGAAGCTTTCTTT. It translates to CAISESAGNTEAFF.